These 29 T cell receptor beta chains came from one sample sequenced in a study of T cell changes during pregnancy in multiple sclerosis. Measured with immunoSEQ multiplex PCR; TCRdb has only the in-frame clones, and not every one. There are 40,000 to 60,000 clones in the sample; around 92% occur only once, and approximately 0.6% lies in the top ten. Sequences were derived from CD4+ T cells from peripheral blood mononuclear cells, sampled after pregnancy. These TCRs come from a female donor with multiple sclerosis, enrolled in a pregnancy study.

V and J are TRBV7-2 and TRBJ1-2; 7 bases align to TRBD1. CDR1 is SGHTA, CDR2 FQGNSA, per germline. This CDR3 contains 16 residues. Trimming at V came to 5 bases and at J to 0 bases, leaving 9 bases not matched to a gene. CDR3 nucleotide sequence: TGTGCCAGCAGCCCAGGGGGTGGTTTCTCTAACTATGGCTACACCTTC. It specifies CASSPGGGFSNYGYTF.

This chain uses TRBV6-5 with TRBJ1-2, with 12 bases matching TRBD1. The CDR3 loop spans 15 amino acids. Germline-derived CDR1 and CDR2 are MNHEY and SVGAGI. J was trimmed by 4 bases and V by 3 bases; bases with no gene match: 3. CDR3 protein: CASSYGTGGLYGYTF. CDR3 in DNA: TGTGCCAGCAGTTATGGGACAGGGGGCCTCTATGGCTACACCTTC.

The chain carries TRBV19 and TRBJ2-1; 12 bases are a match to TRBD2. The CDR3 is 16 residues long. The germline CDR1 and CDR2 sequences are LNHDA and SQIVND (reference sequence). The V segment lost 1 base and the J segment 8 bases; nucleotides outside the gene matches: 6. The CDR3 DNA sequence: TGTGCCAGTAGTATAGTTCTAGCGGGAGGGCAGCATGAGCAGTTCTTC. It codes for CASSIVLAGGQHEQFF.

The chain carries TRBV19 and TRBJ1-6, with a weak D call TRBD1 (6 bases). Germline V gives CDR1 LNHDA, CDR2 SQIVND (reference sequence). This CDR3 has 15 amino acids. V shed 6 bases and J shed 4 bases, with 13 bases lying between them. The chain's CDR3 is CASSLDSLYNSPLHF. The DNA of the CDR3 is TGTGCCAGTAGCCTGGACAGCCTTTATAATTCACCCCTCCACTTT.

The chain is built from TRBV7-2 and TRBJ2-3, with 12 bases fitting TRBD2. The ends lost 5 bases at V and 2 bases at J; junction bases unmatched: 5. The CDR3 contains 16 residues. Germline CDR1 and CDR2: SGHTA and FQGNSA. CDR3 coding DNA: TGTGCCAGCAGCGTACTAGCGGGAGGCTCCACAGATACGCAGTATTTT. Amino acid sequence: CASSVLAGGSTDTQYF. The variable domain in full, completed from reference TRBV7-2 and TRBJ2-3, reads GAGVSQSPSNKVTEKGKDVELRCDPISGHTALYWYRQSLGQGLEFLIYFQGNSAPDKSGLPSDRFSAERTGGSVSTLTIQRTQQEDSAVYLCASSVLAGGSTDTQYFGPGTRLTVL.

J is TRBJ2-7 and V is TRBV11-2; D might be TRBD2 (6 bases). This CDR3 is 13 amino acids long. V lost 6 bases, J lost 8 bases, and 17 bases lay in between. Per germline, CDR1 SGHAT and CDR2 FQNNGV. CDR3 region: CASREGTLQQQYF. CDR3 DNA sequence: TGTGCCAGCAGGGAAGGGACTCTACAACAGCAGTACTTC. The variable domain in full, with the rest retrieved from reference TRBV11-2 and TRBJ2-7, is EAGVAQSPRYKIIEKRQSVAFWCNPISGHATLYWYQQILGQGPKLLIQFQNNGVVDDSQLPKDRFSAERLKGVDSTLKIQPAKLEDSAVYLCASREGTLQQQYFGPGTRLTVT.

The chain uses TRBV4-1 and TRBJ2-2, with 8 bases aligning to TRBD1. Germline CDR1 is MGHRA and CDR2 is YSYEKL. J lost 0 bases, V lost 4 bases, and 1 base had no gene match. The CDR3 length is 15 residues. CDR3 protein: CASSPGQANTGELFF. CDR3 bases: TGCGCCAGCAGCCCGGGACAGGCGAACACCGGGGAGCTGTTTTTT.

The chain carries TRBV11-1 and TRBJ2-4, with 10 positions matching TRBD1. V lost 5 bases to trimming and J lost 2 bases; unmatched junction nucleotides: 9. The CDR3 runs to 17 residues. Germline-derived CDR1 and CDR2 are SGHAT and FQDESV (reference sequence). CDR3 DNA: TGTGCCAGCAGCCCATCTGGACAGGGGGTATCCAAAAACATTCAGTACTTC. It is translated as CASSPSGQGVSKNIQYF.

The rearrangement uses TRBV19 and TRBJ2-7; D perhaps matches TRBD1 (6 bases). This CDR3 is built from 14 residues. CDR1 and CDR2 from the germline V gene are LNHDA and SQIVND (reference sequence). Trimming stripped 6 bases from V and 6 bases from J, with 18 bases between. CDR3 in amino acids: CASRVGHTFAEQYF. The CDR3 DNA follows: TGTGCCAGTAGAGTGGGACATACTTTCGCCGAGCAGTACTTC.

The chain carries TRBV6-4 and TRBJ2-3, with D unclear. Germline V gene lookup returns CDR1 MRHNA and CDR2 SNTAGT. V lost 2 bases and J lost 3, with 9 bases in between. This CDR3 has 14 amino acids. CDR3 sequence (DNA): TGTGCCAGCAGTGACCGCGGAGAGACAGATACGCAGTATTTT. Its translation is CASSDRGETDTQYF.

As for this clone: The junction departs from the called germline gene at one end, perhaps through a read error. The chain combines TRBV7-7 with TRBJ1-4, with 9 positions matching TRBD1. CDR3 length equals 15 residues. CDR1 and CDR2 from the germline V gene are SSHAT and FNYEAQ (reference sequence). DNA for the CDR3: TGTGCTAGCAGCACCGGACAGGGGAGGGGTGAAAAACTGTTTTTT. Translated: CASSTGQGRGEKLFF.

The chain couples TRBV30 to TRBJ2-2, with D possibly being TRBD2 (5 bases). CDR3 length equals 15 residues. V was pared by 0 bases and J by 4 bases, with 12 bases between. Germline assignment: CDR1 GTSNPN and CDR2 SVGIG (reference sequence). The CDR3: CAWSVLGEGTGELFF. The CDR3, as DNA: TGTGCCTGGAGTGTTTTGGGCGAGGGCACCGGGGAGCTGTTTTTT.

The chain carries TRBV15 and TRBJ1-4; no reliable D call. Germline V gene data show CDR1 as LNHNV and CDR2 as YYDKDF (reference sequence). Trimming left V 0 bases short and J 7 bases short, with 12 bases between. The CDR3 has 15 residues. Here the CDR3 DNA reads TGTGCCACCAGCAGAGATGGCGAGGCCGGTGAAAAACTGTTTTTT. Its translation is CATSRDGEAGEKLFF.

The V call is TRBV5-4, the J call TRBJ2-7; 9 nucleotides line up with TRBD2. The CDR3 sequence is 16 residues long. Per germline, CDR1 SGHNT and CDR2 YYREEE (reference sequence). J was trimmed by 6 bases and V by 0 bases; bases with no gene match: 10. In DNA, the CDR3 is TGTGCCAGCAGCTTGGGCCCATTAGCGGGAGTCTCCGAGCAGTACTTC. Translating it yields CASSLGPLAGVSEQYF. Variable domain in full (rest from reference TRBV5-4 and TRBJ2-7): ETGVTQSPTHLIKTRGQQVTLRCSSQSGHNTVSWYQQALGQGPQFIFQYYREEENGRGNFPPRFSGLQFPNYSSELNVNALELDDSALYLCASSLGPLAGVSEQYFGPGTRLTVT.

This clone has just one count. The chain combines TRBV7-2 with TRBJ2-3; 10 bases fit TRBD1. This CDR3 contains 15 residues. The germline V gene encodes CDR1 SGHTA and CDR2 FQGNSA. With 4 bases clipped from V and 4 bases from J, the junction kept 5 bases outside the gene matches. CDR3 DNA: TGTGCCAGCAGCTCCGGGACAGGGGTGGCAGATACGCAGTATTTT. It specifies CASSSGTGVADTQYF.

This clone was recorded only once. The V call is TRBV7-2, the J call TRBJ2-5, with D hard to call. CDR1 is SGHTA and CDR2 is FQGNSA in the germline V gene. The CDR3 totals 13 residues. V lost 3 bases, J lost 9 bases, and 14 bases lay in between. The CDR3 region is CASSFPPGLAQYF. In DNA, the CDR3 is TGTGCCAGCAGCTTCCCCCCAGGTCTGGCCCAGTACTTC.

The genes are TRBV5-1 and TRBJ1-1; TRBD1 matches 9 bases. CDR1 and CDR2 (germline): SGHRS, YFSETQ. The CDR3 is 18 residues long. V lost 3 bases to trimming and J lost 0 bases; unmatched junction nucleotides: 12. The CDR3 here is CASSYAVGQGQMNTEAFF. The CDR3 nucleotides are TGCGCCAGCAGCTACGCTGTGGGACAGGGCCAAATGAACACTGAAGCTTTCTTT. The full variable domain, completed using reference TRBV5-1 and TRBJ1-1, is KAGVTQTPRYLIKTRGQQVTLSCSPISGHRSVSWYQQTPGQGLQFLFEYFSETQRNKGNFPGRFSGRQFSNSRSEMNVSTLELGDSALYLCASSYAVGQGQMNTEAFFGQGTRLTVV.

CDR3 sequence: CASTEAGGLGTGELFF. CDR3 coding DNA: TGTGCCAGCACCGAAGCGGGAGGGCTGGGAACCGGGGAGCTGTTTTTT. The rearrangement uses TRBV9 and TRBJ2-2; TRBD2 matches at 10 bases. The CDR3 length is 16 residues. Germline-derived CDR1 and CDR2 are SGDLS and YYNGEE. After removal of 6 bases from V and 5 bases from J, the junction contained 10 bases not matched to a gene.

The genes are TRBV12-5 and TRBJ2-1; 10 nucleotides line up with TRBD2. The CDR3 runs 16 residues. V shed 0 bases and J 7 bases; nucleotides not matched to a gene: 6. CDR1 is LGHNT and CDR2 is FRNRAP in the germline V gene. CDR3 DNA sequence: TGTGCTAGTGGTTTGGTAGCGGGAGGGCCACAAAATGAGCAGTTCTTC. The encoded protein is CASGLVAGGPQNEQFF.

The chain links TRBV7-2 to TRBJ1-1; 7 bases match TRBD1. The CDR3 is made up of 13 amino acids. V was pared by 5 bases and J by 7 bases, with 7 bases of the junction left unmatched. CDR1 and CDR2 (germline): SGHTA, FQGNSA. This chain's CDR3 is CASSPDRVFEAFF. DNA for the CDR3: TGTGCCAGCAGCCCAGACAGGGTCTTTGAAGCTTTCTTT.

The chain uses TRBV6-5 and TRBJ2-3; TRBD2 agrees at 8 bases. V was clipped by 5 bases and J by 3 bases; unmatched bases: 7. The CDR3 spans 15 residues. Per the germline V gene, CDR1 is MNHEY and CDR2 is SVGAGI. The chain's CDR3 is CASSKTGTRTDTQYF. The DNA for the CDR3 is TGTGCCAGCAGTAAAACCGGGACTAGAACAGATACGCAGTATTTT.

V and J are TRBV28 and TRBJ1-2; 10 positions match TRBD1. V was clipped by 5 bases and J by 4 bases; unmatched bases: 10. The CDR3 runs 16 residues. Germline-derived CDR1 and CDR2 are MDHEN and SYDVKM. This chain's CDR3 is CASSLDRGRDIYGYTF. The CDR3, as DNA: TGTGCCAGCAGTCTCGACAGGGGGCGCGATATCTATGGCTACACCTTC.

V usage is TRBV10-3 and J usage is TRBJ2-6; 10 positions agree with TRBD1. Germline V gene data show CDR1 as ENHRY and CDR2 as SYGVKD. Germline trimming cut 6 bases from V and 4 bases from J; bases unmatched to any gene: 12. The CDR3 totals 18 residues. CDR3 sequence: CAIRPGQGLSGGANVLTF. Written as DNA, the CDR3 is TGTGCCATCAGACCGGGACAGGGGTTGTCGGGAGGGGCCAACGTCCTGACTTTC.

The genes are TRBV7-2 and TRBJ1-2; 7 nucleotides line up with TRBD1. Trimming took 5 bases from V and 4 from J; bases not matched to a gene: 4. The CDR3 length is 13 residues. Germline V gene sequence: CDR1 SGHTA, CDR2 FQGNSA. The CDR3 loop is CASSRGTVYGYTF. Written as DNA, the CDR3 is TGTGCCAGCAGCCGAGGGACAGTCTATGGCTACACCTTC.

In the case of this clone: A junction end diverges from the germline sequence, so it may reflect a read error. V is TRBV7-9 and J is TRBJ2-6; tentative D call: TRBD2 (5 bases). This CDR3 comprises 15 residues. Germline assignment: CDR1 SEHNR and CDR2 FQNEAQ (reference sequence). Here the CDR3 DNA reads TGTGCCAGCAGCTTAGCCGGGATGAGAGCCAGCGTCCTGACTTTC. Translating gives CASSLAGMRASVLTF.

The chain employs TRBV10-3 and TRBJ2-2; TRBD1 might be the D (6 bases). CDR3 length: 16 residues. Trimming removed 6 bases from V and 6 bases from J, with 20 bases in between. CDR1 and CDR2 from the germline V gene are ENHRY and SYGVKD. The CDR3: CAISTPGQGSSGELFF. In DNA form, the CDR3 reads TGTGCCATCAGCACCCCCGGCCAGGGGAGTTCCGGGGAGCTGTTTTTT.

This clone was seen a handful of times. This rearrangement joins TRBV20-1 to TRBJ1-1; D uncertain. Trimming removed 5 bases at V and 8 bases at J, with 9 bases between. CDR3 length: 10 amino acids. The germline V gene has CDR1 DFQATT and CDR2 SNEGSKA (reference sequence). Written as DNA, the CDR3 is TGCAGTGCTGGGCCGGGGGAAGCTTTCTTT. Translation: CSAGPGEAFF.

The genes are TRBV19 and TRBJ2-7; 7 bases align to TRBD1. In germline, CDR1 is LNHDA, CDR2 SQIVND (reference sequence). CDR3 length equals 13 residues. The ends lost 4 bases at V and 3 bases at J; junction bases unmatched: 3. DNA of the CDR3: TGTGCCAGTAGTAGGGGACAGCTCTACGAGCAGTACTTC. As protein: CASSRGQLYEQYF.

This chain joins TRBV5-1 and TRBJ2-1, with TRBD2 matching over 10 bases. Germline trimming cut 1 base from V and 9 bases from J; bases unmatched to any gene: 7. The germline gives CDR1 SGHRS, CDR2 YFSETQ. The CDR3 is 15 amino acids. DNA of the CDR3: TGCGCCAGCAGCTTGTCGTTAGCGGGAGGCGGTGAGCAGTTCTTC. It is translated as CASSLSLAGGGEQFF.